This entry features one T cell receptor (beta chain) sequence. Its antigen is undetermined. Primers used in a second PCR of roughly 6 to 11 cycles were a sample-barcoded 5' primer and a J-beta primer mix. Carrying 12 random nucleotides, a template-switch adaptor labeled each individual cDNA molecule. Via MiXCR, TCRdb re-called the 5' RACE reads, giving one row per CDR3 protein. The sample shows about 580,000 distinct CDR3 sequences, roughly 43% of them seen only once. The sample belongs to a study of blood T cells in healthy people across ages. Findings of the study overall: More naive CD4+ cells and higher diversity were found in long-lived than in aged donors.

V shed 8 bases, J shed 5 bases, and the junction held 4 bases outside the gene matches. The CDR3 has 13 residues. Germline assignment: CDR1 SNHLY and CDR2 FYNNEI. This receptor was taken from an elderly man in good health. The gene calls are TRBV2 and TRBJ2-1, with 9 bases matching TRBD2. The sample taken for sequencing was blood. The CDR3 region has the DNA TGTGCCAGCGCGAGACTAGCGGACAATGAGCAGTTCTTC. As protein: CASARLADNEQFF.